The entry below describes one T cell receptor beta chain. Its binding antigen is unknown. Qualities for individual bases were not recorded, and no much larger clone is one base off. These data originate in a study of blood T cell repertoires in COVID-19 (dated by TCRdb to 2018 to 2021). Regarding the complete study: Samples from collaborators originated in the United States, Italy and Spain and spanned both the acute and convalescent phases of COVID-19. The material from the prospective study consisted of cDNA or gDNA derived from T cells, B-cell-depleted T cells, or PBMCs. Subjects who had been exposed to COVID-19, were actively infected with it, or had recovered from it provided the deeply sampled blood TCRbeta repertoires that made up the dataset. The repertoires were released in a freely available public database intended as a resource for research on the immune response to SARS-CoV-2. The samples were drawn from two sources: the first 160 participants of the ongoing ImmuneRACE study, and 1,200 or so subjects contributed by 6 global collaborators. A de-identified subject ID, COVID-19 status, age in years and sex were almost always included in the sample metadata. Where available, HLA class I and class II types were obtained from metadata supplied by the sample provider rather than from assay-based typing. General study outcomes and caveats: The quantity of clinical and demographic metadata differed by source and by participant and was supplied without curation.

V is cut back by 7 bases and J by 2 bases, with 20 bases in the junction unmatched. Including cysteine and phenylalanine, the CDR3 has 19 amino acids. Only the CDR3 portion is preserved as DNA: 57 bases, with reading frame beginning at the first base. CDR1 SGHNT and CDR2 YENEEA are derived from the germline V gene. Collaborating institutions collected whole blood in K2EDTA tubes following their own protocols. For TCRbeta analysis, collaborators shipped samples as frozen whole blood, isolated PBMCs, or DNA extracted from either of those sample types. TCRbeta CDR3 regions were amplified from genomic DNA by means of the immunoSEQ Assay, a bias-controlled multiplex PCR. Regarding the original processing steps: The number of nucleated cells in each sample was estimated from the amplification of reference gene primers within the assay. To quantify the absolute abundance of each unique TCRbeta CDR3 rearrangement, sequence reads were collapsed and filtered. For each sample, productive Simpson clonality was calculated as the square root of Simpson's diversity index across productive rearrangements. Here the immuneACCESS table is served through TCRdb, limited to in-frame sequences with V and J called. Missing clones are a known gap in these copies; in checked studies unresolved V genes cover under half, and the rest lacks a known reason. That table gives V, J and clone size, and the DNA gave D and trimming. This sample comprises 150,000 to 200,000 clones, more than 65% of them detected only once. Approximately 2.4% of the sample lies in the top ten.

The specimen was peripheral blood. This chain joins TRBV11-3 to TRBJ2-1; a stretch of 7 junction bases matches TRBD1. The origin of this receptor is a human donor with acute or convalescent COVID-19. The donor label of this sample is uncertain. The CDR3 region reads CASIALDRALQRTYNEQFF. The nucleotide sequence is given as TGTGCCAGCATCGCTCTTGACAGGGCCTTACAGAGGACCTACAATGAGCAGTTCTTC.